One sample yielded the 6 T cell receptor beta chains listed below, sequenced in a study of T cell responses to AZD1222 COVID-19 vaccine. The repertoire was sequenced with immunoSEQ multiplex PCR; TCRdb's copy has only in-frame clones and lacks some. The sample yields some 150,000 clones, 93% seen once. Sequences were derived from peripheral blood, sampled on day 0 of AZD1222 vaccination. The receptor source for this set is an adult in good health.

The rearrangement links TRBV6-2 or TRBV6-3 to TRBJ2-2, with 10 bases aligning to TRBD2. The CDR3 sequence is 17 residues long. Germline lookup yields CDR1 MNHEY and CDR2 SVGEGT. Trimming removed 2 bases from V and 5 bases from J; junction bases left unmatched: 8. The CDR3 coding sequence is TGTGCCAGCAGTTACAGATCTAGCGGGGGCTTGACCGGGGAGCTGTTTTTT. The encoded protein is CASSYRSSGGLTGELFF.

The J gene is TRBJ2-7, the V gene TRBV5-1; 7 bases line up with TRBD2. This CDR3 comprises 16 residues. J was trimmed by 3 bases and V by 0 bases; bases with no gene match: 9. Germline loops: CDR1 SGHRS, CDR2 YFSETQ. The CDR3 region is CASSLAGAGDLYEQYF. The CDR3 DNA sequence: TGCGCCAGCAGCTTGGCCGGGGCGGGGGACCTCTACGAGCAGTACTTC.

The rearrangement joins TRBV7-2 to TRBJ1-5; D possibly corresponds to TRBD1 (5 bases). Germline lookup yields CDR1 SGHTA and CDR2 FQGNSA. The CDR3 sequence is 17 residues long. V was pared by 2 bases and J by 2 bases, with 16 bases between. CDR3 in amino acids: CASSLNQGGNGNQPQHF. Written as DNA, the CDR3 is TGTGCCAGCAGCTTAAATCAGGGCGGTAACGGCAATCAGCCCCAGCATTTT.

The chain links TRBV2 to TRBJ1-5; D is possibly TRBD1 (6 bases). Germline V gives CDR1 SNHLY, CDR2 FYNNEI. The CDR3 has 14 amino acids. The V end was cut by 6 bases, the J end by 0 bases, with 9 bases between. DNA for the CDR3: TGTGCCAGCAGGGGGACAAATAGCAATCAGCCCCAGCATTTT. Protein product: CASRGTNSNQPQHF.

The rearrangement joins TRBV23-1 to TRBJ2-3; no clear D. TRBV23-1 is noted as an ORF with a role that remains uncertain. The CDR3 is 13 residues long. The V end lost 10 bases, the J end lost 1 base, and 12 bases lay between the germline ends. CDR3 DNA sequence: TGCGCCACCTGGGCAGGCCGCACAGATACGCAGTATTTT. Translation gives CATWAGRTDTQYF.

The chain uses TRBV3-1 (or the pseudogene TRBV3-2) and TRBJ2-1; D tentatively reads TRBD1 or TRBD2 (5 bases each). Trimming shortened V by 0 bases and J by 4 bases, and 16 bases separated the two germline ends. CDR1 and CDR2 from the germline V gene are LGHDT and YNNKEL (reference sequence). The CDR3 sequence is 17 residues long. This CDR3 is CASSQDLPGTEYNEQFF. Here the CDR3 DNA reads TGTGCCAGCAGCCAAGATTTGCCGGGGACCGAGTACAATGAGCAGTTCTTC.